Below, 23 T cell receptor beta chains from the same sample are listed, as sequenced in a study of blood T cell repertoires in COVID-19. The method was immunoSEQ multiplex PCR; TCRdb's version includes in-frame clones alone and lacks a portion of them. Among fewer than 250,000 clones, roughly 86% were seen once, and the ten largest hold roughly 24%. Source material: PBMCs or T cells enriched from blood (not recorded which). These receptor sequences come from a woman aged 40 to 50 in a cohort exposed to, infected with or recovered from COVID-19 (not recorded which).

The chain employs TRBV6-4 and TRBJ1-1, with 7 bases identical to TRBD1. With V trimmed by 3 bases and J by 0 bases, 7 bases remained unmatched. The length of the CDR3 is 16 residues. Looked up from germline, CDR1 is MRHNA and CDR2 is SNTAGT. The CDR3 DNA reads as TGTGCCAGCAGTGAGTGGGGACAGCCTATGAACACTGAAGCTTTCTTT. Translated: CASSEWGQPMNTEAFF.

This chain links TRBV5-5 with TRBJ1-1; the D is unclear. V was shortened by 0 bases and J by 0 bases, with 6 bases between the two germline ends. In germline, CDR1 is SGHKS, CDR2 YYEKEE (reference sequence). The CDR3 totals 14 residues. CDR3 DNA: TGTGCCAGCAGCTTGGCCAGATTGAACACTGAAGCTTTCTTT. It translates to CASSLARLNTEAFF.

The chain has TRBV7-9 and TRBJ2-2; D is possibly TRBD1 (6 bases). Trimming took off 5 bases at V and 7 bases at J, with 17 bases between the two ends. This CDR3 is built from 15 residues. The germline gives CDR1 SEHNR, CDR2 FQNEAQ (reference sequence). The CDR3 DNA reads as TGTGCCAGCAGCCGTTCACAGGGTATTAACGGGGAGCTGTTTTTT. Encoded protein: CASSRSQGINGELFF.

The chain couples TRBV5-1 to TRBJ1-1; the match to TRBD1 covers 9 bases. CDR1 and CDR2 from the germline V gene are SGHRS and YFSETQ. The length of the CDR3 is 16 residues. The V segment lost 4 bases and the J segment 5 bases; nucleotides outside the gene matches: 12. DNA for the CDR3: TGCGCCAGCAGCCGAGAGGGAACAGGGGGCCAGACTGAAGCTTTCTTT. It translates to CASSREGTGGQTEAFF.

This sequence joins TRBV12-3 or TRBV12-4 and TRBJ2-1; perhaps TRBD2 as D (6 bases). The V end was cut by 8 bases, the J end by 6 bases, with 8 bases between. The CDR3 is 11 residues long. The CDR3 reads CASYSGNEQFF. As DNA, the CDR3 is TGTGCCAGCTATAGCGGCAATGAGCAGTTCTTC.

The chain is built from TRBV15 and TRBJ2-1; 11 bases align to TRBD2. Germline loops: CDR1 LNHNV, CDR2 YYDKDF (reference sequence). Trimming cost V 0 bases and J 2 bases; bases outside gene matches: 0. The CDR3 is 16 amino acids. CDR3 sequence: CATSRELAGAYNEQFF. The CDR3 DNA is TGTGCCACCAGCAGAGAACTAGCGGGGGCCTACAATGAGCAGTTCTTC.

The chain has TRBV6-5 and TRBJ2-2, with 10 nucleotides matching TRBD2. Germline-derived CDR1 and CDR2 are MNHEY and SVGAGI. The CDR3 extends over 15 amino acids. The ends lost 5 bases at V and 0 bases at J; junction bases unmatched: 0. CDR3: CASSSGRANTGELFF. CDR3 nucleotide sequence: TGTGCCAGCAGTAGCGGGAGGGCGAACACCGGGGAGCTGTTTTTT.

The chain joins TRBV19 to TRBJ2-1, with 12 nucleotides matching TRBD2. Germline-derived CDR1 and CDR2 are LNHDA and SQIVND (reference sequence). J was trimmed by 5 bases and V by 3 bases; bases with no gene match: 2. The CDR3 extends over 15 amino acids. For the CDR3, the DNA is TGTGCCAGTAGTATTCTAGCGGGGGGGAACAATGAGCAGTTCTTC. Its translation: CASSILAGGNNEQFF.

This rearrangement joins TRBV29-1 to TRBJ1-2; the D gene is possibly TRBD1 (6 bases). The CDR3 is 16 residues long. The ends were cut back, 1 base at V and 6 bases at J, with 21 bases in the middle. Germline lookup yields CDR1 SQVTM and CDR2 ANQGSEA. CDR3 nucleotide sequence: TGCAGCGTTGAAGGTGGGAGGGGGGGAACTCTTGATGGCTACACCTTC. This codes for CSVEGGRGGTLDGYTF.

The chain couples TRBV5-4 to TRBJ2-5; TRBD1 might be the D (5 bases). Germline V gene sequence: CDR1 SGHNT, CDR2 YYREEE (reference sequence). The V and J ends lost 6 bases and 2 bases respectively, with 14 bases between them. The CDR3 runs 14 residues. The CDR3 reads CASTPRVGQETQYF. CDR3 DNA: TGTGCCAGCACCCCCAGGGTGGGGCAAGAGACCCAGTACTTC.

The V gene is TRBV19, the J gene TRBJ1-1, with 9 nucleotides matching TRBD1. J was trimmed by 3 bases and V by 5 bases; bases with no gene match: 4. The CDR3 loop spans 14 amino acids. The V gene's germline CDR1 is LNHDA and CDR2 SQIVND (reference sequence). In DNA, the CDR3 is TGTGCCAGTAGTTCGCGGACAGGGGACACTGAAGCTTTCTTT. This sequence encodes CASSSRTGDTEAFF.

V usage is TRBV9 and J usage is TRBJ2-5, with D perhaps TRBD2 (7 bases). With 3 bases removed from V and 2 bases from J, the gap between germline ends came to 11 bases. CDR1 and CDR2 (germline): SGDLS, YYNGEE. The CDR3 is 14 residues long. This chain's CDR3 is CASSGGGAQETQYF. CDR3 nucleotides: TGTGCCAGCAGCGGAGGGGGGGCTCAAGAGACCCAGTACTTC.

The chain has TRBV11-2 and TRBJ2-7; D may be TRBD1 (6 bases). The V and J ends lost 3 bases and 3 bases respectively, with 15 bases between them. The CDR3 is 15 residues long. The germline gives CDR1 SGHAT, CDR2 FQNNGV. CDR3 in amino acids: CASSLEFGQNYEQYF. The CDR3 DNA reads TGTGCCAGCAGCTTGGAATTCGGACAGAACTACGAGCAGTACTTC.

The chain has TRBV19 and TRBJ2-7, with 8 bases fitting TRBD1. Per the germline V gene, CDR1 is LNHDA and CDR2 is SQIVND (reference sequence). The CDR3 has 14 amino acids. V lost 5 bases and J lost 4; bases outside the gene matches: 7. The chain's CDR3 is CASSPFGQGYEQYF. CDR3 DNA sequence: TGTGCCAGTAGTCCGTTCGGACAGGGATACGAGCAGTACTTC.

V is TRBV12-3 or TRBV12-4 and J is TRBJ2-5; D uncertain. CDR3 size: 13 residues. V was cut by 7 bases and J by 0 bases, with 9 bases left in between. The CDR3 nucleotides are TGTGCCAGCACCCAGACATACCAAGAGACCCAGTACTTC. Translating it yields CASTQTYQETQYF.

This sequence joins TRBV21-1 and TRBJ1-1; the table's D call, TRBD1, has no DNA check behind it. TRBV21-1 is a known pseudogene. This CDR3 comprises 14 residues. Written as DNA, the CDR3 is TGTGCCAGCAGCTGGGTTGATGACAGCACTGAAGCTTTCTTT. Translation gives CASSWVDDSTEAFF.

The rearrangement joins TRBV11-3 to TRBJ1-2, with D tentatively TRBD1 (5 bases). Trimming took 1 base from V and 2 from J, leaving 11 bases between them. The CDR3 totals 15 residues. The germline gives CDR1 SGHNT, CDR2 YENEEA. CDR3 coding DNA: TGTGCCAGCAGCTTAGCAGGGCCCGCCAACTATGGCTACACCTTC. Amino acid sequence: CASSLAGPANYGYTF. Full variable domain (outside the CDR3, taken from reference TRBV11-3 and TRBJ1-2): EAGVVQSPRYKIIEKKQPVAFWCNPISGHNTLYWYLQNLGQGPELLIRYENEEAVDDSQLPKDRFSAERLKGVDSTLKIQPAELGDSAVYLCASSLAGPANYGYTFGSGTRLTVV.

The chain joins TRBV9 to TRBJ2-3; D possibly corresponds to TRBD2 (5 bases). This CDR3 has 12 amino acids. The ends were cut back, 4 bases at V and 6 bases at J, with 9 bases in the middle. Germline V gene lookup returns CDR1 SGDLS and CDR2 YYNGEE. The CDR3 protein is CASSLGADTQYF. In DNA, the CDR3 is TGTGCCAGCAGCTTGGGAGCGGATACGCAGTATTTT.

V gene TRBV19 combines with J gene TRBJ1-2; possible D gene TRBD1, 5 bases. The length of the CDR3 is 15 residues. Germline V CDR1 and CDR2: LNHDA, SQIVND (reference sequence). The germline V and J ends were trimmed by 5 bases and 0 bases, with 13 bases remaining between them. As DNA, the CDR3 is TGTGCCAGTAGTCAGCAGGGTTGGGCTAACTATGGCTACACCTTC. It is translated as CASSQQGWANYGYTF.

This rearrangement joins TRBV5-1 to TRBJ2-1, with D possibly matching TRBD2 (5 bases). This CDR3 comprises 15 residues. The germline V gene encodes CDR1 SGHRS and CDR2 YFSETQ. V shed 4 bases and J shed 6 bases, with 17 bases lying between them. The CDR3 DNA reads as TGCGCCAGCAGCCTTCGGACCCCGGGGTCCAATGAGCAGTTCTTC. It codes for CASSLRTPGSNEQFF.

The V gene is TRBV20-1, the J gene TRBJ2-5, with D possibly TRBD2 on 8 matching bases. The germline gives CDR1 DFQATT, CDR2 SNEGSKA (reference sequence). The CDR3 totals 14 residues. The germline V and J ends were trimmed by 3 bases and 7 bases, with 18 bases remaining between them. The CDR3 is CSASKGASGGTQYF. The CDR3 nucleotides read TGCAGTGCTAGTAAGGGGGCCAGCGGGGGGACCCAGTACTTC.

The rearrangement uses TRBV6-2 or TRBV6-3 and TRBJ1-2; D is undetermined. The CDR3 totals 13 residues. The germline V and J ends were trimmed by 5 bases and 5 bases, with 12 bases remaining between them. CDR1 is MNHEY, CDR2 SVGEGT, per germline. The CDR3 sequence: CASSQRATYGYTF. The CDR3 coding sequence is TGTGCCAGCAGTCAGCGGGCCACTTATGGCTACACCTTC.

The V gene is TRBV5-6, the J gene TRBJ2-7, with no clear D. Germline V CDR1 and CDR2: SGHDT, YYEEEE. V was pared by 4 bases and J by 7 bases, with 15 bases between. This CDR3 contains 13 residues. CDR3 nucleotide sequence: TGTGCCAGCAGCCACTTGACCCCGGAGGAGCAGTACTTC. It yields the protein CASSHLTPEEQYF.